The next 6 T cell receptor beta chains were all read from a single sample in a study of T cells in Graves' hyperthyroidism and ophthalmopathy (dated by TCRdb to about 2019). The method was multiplex PCR. The sequencing machine was an Illumina HiSeq 2000. Amplification of TCR beta CDR3 regions was carried out from RNA transcripts. For the first round of RT-PCR on the TCR CDR3, the HTBI primer set was used together with the Qiagen OneStep RT-PCR kit. TCRdb cleaned the public reads at Q25 with fastp, built clones with MiXCR and kept in-frame beta chains. Each CDR3 protein appears once, grouped with its most common genes and DNA. The table for this sample lists 550,000 to 650,000 distinct CDR3 sequences; about 14% of them were counted only once. Roughly 6.2% of the sample goes to the ten largest clones. The source material was blood. The receptors here all came from a woman under 40 with Graves' hyperthyroidism that later progressed to Graves' ophthalmopathy.

The V call is TRBV27, the J call TRBJ2-7, with 10 bases that match TRBD2. CDR1 MNHEY and CDR2 SMNVEV come from the germline V gene (reference sequence). After removal of 3 bases from V and 4 bases from J, the junction contained 24 bases not matched to a gene. CDR3 size: 21 residues. CDR3 residues: CASSFRHPGNTGAGGPYEQYF. The CDR3 DNA is TGTGCCAGCAGTTTTCGACATCCAGGGAACACTGGAGCGGGAGGGCCTTACGAGCAGTACTTC.

This clonotype was seen many times. V is TRBV5-1 and J is TRBJ1-1, with D uncertain. Germline V gene sequence: CDR1 SGHRS, CDR2 YFSETQ. V lost 0 bases, J lost 3 bases, and 9 bases lay in between. This CDR3 has 14 amino acids. The CDR3 DNA reads TGCGCCAGCAGCTTGGTCTTCGGGGACACTGAAGCTTTCTTT. This gives the protein CASSLVFGDTEAFF.

The gene calls are TRBV2 and TRBJ2-1, with D perhaps matching TRBD2 (5 bases). Looked up from germline, CDR1 is SNHLY and CDR2 is FYNNEI. Trimming shortened V by 8 bases and J by 8 bases, and 13 bases separated the two germline ends. The CDR3 consists of 12 residues. The DNA of the CDR3 is TGTGCCAGCGGAAGGGCGAGGGATGAGCAGTTCTTC. Protein sequence: CASGRARDEQFF. Using reference TRBV2 and TRBJ2-1 for the parts outside the CDR3, the full variable domain is EPEVTQTPSHQVTQMGQEVILRCVPISNHLYFYWYRQILGQKVEFLVSFYNNEISEKSEIFDDQFSVERPDGSNFTLKIRSTKLEDSAMYFCASGRARDEQFFGPGTRLTVL.

The sample holds many counts of this clonotype. The genes are TRBV29-1 and TRBJ2-7; 12 nucleotides agree with TRBD1. With 6 bases clipped from V and 4 bases from J, the junction kept 10 bases outside the gene matches. The CDR3 loop spans 15 amino acids. Germline V gene sequence: CDR1 SQVTM, CDR2 ANQGSEA. As DNA, the CDR3 is TGCAGCGTATCGGAGGGGACAGGGGGCGGATACGAGCAGTACTTC. Translated: CSVSEGTGGGYEQYF.

The rearrangement uses TRBV19 and TRBJ2-6, with TRBD1 matching 10 bases. Germline V gives CDR1 LNHDA, CDR2 SQIVND (reference sequence). Germline trimming cut 5 bases from V and 0 bases from J; bases unmatched to any gene: 16. The CDR3 contains 21 residues. This CDR3 is CASSPGQGIKMLVSGANVLTF. CDR3 in DNA: TGTGCCAGTAGTCCGGGACAGGGGATTAAAATGCTCGTCTCTGGGGCCAACGTCCTGACTTTC.

This chain uses TRBV10-3 with TRBJ2-7, with 9 bases that match TRBD1. Looked up from germline, CDR1 is ENHRY and CDR2 is SYGVKD. The CDR3 loop spans 15 amino acids. V trimming: 2 bases; J trimming: 4 bases; junction bases outside the gene matches: 6. The CDR3 loop is CAISEDGTGRYEQYF. In DNA, the CDR3 is TGTGCCATCAGTGAGGATGGGACAGGGCGGTACGAGCAGTACTTC.